This TCR beta chain was sequenced in a study of blood T cell repertoires in COVID-19. On the study more broadly: Sites in the United States, Italy and Spain provided acute and convalescent COVID-19 samples.

Only in-frame clones appear in the TCRdb table, and some are missing; sequencing was by immunoSEQ multiplex PCR. The data contain 85,000 to 90,000 clones, almost 85% of them seen just once; the ten biggest clones take up 1% to 1.5%. This CDR3 contains 14 residues. V lost 4 bases to trimming and J lost 7 bases, with 14 bases between them. Germline V lookup: CDR1 SGHDT, CDR2 YYEEEE. Material for sequencing was peripheral blood. This TCR was sampled from a woman of 80 years or more with acute or convalescent COVID-19. The chain combines TRBV5-6 with TRBJ2-2; maybe TRBD1 (5 bases). CDR3 loop: CASSPQGPRGELFF. Here the CDR3 DNA reads TGTGCCAGCAGCCCGCAGGGCCCCCGCGGGGAGCTGTTTTTT. The full variable domain, completed using reference TRBV5-6 and TRBJ2-2, is DAGVTQSPTHLIKTRGQQVTLRCSPKSGHDTVSWYQQALGQGPQFIFQYYEEEERQRGNFPDRFSGHQFPNYSSELNVNALLLGDSALYLCASSPQGPRGELFFGEGSRLTVL.